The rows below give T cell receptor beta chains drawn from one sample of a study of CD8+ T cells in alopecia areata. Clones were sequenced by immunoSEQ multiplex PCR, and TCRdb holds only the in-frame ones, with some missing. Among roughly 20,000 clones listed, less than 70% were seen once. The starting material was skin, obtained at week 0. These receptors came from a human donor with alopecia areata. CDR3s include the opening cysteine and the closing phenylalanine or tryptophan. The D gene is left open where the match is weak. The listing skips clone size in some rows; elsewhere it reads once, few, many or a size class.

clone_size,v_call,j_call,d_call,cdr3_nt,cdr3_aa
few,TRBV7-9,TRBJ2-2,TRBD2,TGTGCCAGCAGCCCCCGGGACTACACGAACACCGGGGAGCTGTTTTTT,CASSPRDYTNTGELFF
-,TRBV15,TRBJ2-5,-,TGTGCCACCAGCAGAGATCTCTCAAGCGAAGAGACCCAGTACTTC,CATSRDLSSEETQYF
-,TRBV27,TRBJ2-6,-,TGTGCCAGCAGTAGCCTCTCTGGGGCCAACGTCCTGACTTTC,CASSSLSGANVLTF
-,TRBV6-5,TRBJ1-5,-,TGTGCCAGCAGTGAGCAAATCAATCAGCCCCAGCATTTT,CASSEQINQPQHF
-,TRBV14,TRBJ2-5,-,TGTGCCAGCAGCCAAGGGCAGGGGAAGACCCAGTACTTC,CASSQGQGKTQYF
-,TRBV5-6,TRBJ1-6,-,TGTGCCAGCAGCTTGGGTAGCAGGGAATGGTATTCACCCCTCCACTTT,CASSLGSREWYSPLHF
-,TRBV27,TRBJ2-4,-,TGTGCCAGCAGTGGGGGCAGGTTATTAGCCAAAAACATTCAGTACTTC,CASSGGRLLAKNIQYF
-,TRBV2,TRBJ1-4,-,TGTGCCAGCAGACAGGGTATTGGAAAACTGTTTTTT,CASRQGIGKLFF
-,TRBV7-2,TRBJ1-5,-,TGTGCCAGCCGGGGAGATGGCAATCAGCCCCAGCATTTT,CASRGDGNQPQHF
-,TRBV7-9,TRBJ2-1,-,TGTGCCAGCAGCTTAGAGGGGAGCTACAGGCGTGAGCAGTTCTTC,CASSLEGSYRREQFF
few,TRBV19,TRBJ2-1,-,TGTGCCAGTAGTAAGGACCGAAGCTCCTACAATGAGCAGTTCTTC,CASSKDRSSYNEQFF
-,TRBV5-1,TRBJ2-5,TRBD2,TGCGCCAGCAGCGTCCCACTAGCGGCCCAAGAGACCCAGTACTTC,CASSVPLAAQETQYF
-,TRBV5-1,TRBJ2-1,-,TGCGCCAGCAGCTTACAGGCATCTAGCTCCTACAATGAGCAGTTCTTC,CASSLQASSSYNEQFF
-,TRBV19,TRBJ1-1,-,TGTGCCAGTAGTATGGGGGACGGGGACACTGAAGCTTTCTTT,CASSMGDGDTEAFF
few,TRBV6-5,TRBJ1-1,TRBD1,TGTGCCAGCACCACTGCAGGGGGCGGCACTGAAGCTTTCTTT,CASTTAGGGTEAFF
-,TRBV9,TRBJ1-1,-,TGTGCCAGCAGCGTAGGCGTCTTTAGGGGCGTTGGAACTGAAGCTTTCTTT,CASSVGVFRGVGTEAFF
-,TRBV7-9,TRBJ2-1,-,TGTGCCAGCAGCCCAAGTACACGGACAGTCTCCTACAATGAGCAGTTCTTC,CASSPSTRTVSYNEQFF
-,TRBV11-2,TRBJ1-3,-,TGTGCCAGCAGCTTCGGACAGACTAGGGAGTTTGACACCATATATTTT,CASSFGQTREFDTIYF
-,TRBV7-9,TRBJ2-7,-,TGTGCCAGCAGCCAATCATCCGGCGAGCAGTACTTC,CASSQSSGEQYF
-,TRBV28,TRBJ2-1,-,TGTGCCAGCAGTTTAAGCGCGGTTGAGCAGTTCTTC,CASSLSAVEQFF
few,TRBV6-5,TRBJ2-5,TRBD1,TGTGCCAGCAAGCGGGGACAGGGGCCTTTGGAGACCCAGTACTTC,CASKRGQGPLETQYF
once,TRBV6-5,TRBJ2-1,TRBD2,TGTGCCAGCAGAAGCGGGGGGGCTTTCAATGAGCAGTTCTTC,CASRSGGAFNEQFF